The 3 T cell receptor beta chains presented below share a single source sample, sequenced in a study of CD8+CD57+ T cells in acquired aplastic anemia. Genomic DNA provided the template from which TCR beta VDJ and CDR3 profiles were obtained. TCRdb itself ran the reads through MiXCR, one entry per CDR3 protein. In the table there are 200,000 to 250,000 distinct CDR3 sequences, over 55% of which are singletons. Sequencing was done on patients that had shown CD8+CD57+ cell expansion by flow cytometry. Source material: sorted CD4+, CD8+, or CD8+CD57+ T cells (not recorded which) from PBMCs. These receptors originate from a human donor with aplastic anemia.

CDR3 region: CSVFSGQETQYF. DNA for the CDR3: TGCAGCGTTTTTAGTGGCCAAGAGACCCAGTACTTC. The chain is built from TRBV29-1 and TRBJ2-5; no clear D. Trimming stripped 5 bases from V and 1 base from J, with 8 bases between. The length of the CDR3 is 12 residues. From germline, CDR1 is SQVTM and CDR2 ANQGSEA.

A single count supports this clonotype. V gene TRBV7-2 combines with J gene TRBJ1-2; 8 bases agree with TRBD1. This CDR3 has 15 residues. J lost 4 bases, V lost 4 bases, and 8 bases had no gene match. Germline assignment: CDR1 SGHTA and CDR2 FQGNSA. CDR3 loop: CASSSFDRGLYGYTF. Written as DNA, the CDR3 is TGTGCCAGCAGCTCCTTTGACAGGGGCCTCTATGGCTACACCTTC.

In its sample, this clonotype was seen a few times. The genes are TRBV2 and TRBJ2-3, with TRBD1 identical over 11 bases. V was clipped by 8 bases and J by 4 bases; unmatched bases: 2. The germline V gene has CDR1 SNHLY and CDR2 FYNNEI. The CDR3 has 13 residues. Here the CDR3 reads CASGQGAADTQYF. CDR3 DNA: TGTGCCAGCGGACAGGGGGCAGCAGATACGCAGTATTTT. The whole variable domain, filled in from reference TRBV2 and TRBJ2-3, reads EPEVTQTPSHQVTQMGQEVILRCVPISNHLYFYWYRQILGQKVEFLVSFYNNEISEKSEIFDDQFSVERPDGSNFTLKIRSTKLEDSAMYFCASGQGAADTQYFGPGTRLTVL.